This T cell receptor (beta chain) was profiled in a study of blood T cell repertoires in COVID-19 (TCRdb year 2020). About the investigation overall: Samples from collaborators originated in the United States, Italy and Spain and spanned both the acute and convalescent phases of COVID-19. The material from the prospective study consisted of cDNA or gDNA derived from T cells, B-cell-depleted T cells, or PBMCs. A freely available public database, intended as a resource for researchers studying the immune response to SARS-CoV-2, is where the repertoires were released. The sample metadata nearly always contained a de-identified subject ID, COVID-19 status, age in years and sex. The dataset comprised deeply sampled blood TCRbeta repertoires from subjects exposed to, actively infected with, or recovered from COVID-19. Samples came from the ongoing ImmuneRACE study (first 160 participants) plus 1,254 subjects from 6 global collaborators. Where HLA class I and class II types were available, the types were taken from metadata supplied by the sample provider, not from assay-based typing. The paper as a whole reports these results and caveats: How much clinical and demographic metadata was included differed by source and by participant, and the metadata was provided uncurated.

The immunoSEQ Assay, a bias-controlled multiplex PCR, was used to amplify TCRbeta CDR3 regions from genomic DNA. Regarding the original processing steps: The number of nucleated cells in each sample was estimated from the amplification of reference gene primers within the assay. Sequence reads were collapsed and filtered to measure the absolute abundance of every unique TCRbeta CDR3 rearrangement. For each sample, productive Simpson clonality was calculated as the square root of Simpson's diversity index over productive rearrangements. This immuneACCESS table, as held by TCRdb, lists in-frame sequences with V and J called but not all clones. Of the missing ones, under half trace to an unresolved V gene in checked studies; the others have no known cause. V, J and clone size reflect that table, while D and trimming were determined from the DNA. The sample has some 200,000 clones on record, approximately 90% of them singletons. The leading ten clones occupy 3.7% of the sample.

Each collaborating institution followed its own protocols to collect whole blood in K2EDTA tubes. For TCRbeta analysis, collaborators shipped samples in one of three forms: frozen whole blood, isolated PBMCs, or DNA extracted from either of those sample types. In regard to this clone: No cognate antigen has been identified for it. No base-level quality is on record; no much larger clone is a single base apart. This same CDR3 is encoded by further DNA sequences in the sample.

V drops 2 bases and J drops 5 bases, leaving 9 bases in between. Reading from cysteine to phenylalanine, the CDR3 counts 13 amino acids. The read is trimmed to its CDR3 DNA, 39 bases read in frame from base 1. For CDR1 and CDR2, the germline V gene lists MNHEY and SVGAGI. The specimen was peripheral blood. This receptor was taken from a man aged 18 to 29 with active or convalescent COVID-19. In this chain, TRBV6-5 is recombined with TRBJ1-1, with a weak D call of TRBD1 (5 bases match). The DNA sequence is as follows: TGTGCCAGCAGTTACCCGGGGGGGACTGAAGCTTTCTTT. It translates as CASSYPGGTEAFF.